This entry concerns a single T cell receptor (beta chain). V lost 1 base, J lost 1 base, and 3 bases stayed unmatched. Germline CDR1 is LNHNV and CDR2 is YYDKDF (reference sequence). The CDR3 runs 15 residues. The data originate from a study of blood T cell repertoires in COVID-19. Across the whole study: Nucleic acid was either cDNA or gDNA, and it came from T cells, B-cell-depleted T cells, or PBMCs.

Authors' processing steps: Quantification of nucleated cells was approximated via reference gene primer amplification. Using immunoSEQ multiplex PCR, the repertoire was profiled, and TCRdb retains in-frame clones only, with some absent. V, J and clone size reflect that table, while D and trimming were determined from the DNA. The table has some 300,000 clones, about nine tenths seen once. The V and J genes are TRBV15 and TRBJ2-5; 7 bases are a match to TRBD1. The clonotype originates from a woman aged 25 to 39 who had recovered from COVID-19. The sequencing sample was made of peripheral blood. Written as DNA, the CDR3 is TGTGCCACCAGCAGAGTCCACAGGGGCCAAGAGACCCAGTACTTC. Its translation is CATSRVHRGQETQYF.